This entry lists 21 T cell receptor beta chains sequenced from one sample in a study of Graves' ophthalmopathy and Graves' hyperthyroidism. RNA transcripts were the template, and TCR beta CDR3 regions were amplified from them. HTBI primers primed a first-round RT-PCR, and a second-round multiplex PCR followed. TCRdb reprocessed the multiplex PCR reads via MiXCR and lists one record per CDR3 protein. The table lists hundreds of thousands of distinct CDR3 sequences, 40% of them singletons. Material: peripheral blood. The receptors were gathered from an adult man with Graves' ophthalmopathy.

This clonotype was counted at least ten times. The CDR3 nucleotides are TGCAGCGTTCGTTTAGTGTACGAGCAGTACTTC. Translated: CSVRLVYEQYF. The chain is built from TRBV29-1 and TRBJ2-7; no firm D call. This CDR3 has 11 amino acids. Trimming removed 5 bases at V and 4 bases at J, with 9 bases between. CDR1 SQVTM and CDR2 ANQGSEA come from the germline V gene.

The chain couples TRBV3-1 to TRBJ1-1; tentatively, D is TRBD1 (6 bases). This CDR3 is 14 amino acids long. CDR1 LGHDT and CDR2 YNNKEL come from the germline V gene (reference sequence). The V end was cut by 6 bases, the J end by 3 bases, with 14 bases between. The CDR3, as DNA: TGTGCCAGCAGACCAACAGGGTGGGACACTGAAGCTTTCTTT. Translating it yields CASRPTGWDTEAFF.

The chain links TRBV11-1 to TRBJ2-7, with 10 positions matching TRBD1. Germline CDR1 reads SGHAT; CDR2 reads FQDESV (reference sequence). The CDR3 sequence is 14 residues long. J was trimmed by 4 bases and V by 10 bases; bases with no gene match: 10. The CDR3 loop is CATTKGTGEYEQYF. CDR3 nucleotides: TGTGCCACCACGAAGGGGACAGGGGAATACGAGCAGTACTTC.

In its sample, this clonotype was seen a few times. V gene TRBV14 combines with J gene TRBJ2-7, with 11 bases lining up with TRBD2. Germline CDR1 is SGHDN and CDR2 is FVKESK. The junction had 6 bases not matched to a gene; V was cut back by 4 bases and J by 4 bases. This CDR3 contains 15 residues. CDR3 protein: CASSPLAGGKYEQYF. For the CDR3, the DNA is TGTGCCAGCAGCCCCTTAGCGGGAGGGAAGTACGAGCAGTACTTC.

This clonotype has just a few counts. The CDR3 here is CASSLGTQRNIHF. The CDR3, as DNA: TGTGCCAGCAGCTTGGGGACTCAGCGTAACATCCACTTT. This rearrangement joins TRBV5-8 to TRBJ1-6, with D uncertain. Looked up from germline, CDR1 is SGHTS and CDR2 is YDEGEE. V dropped 0 bases and J dropped 17 bases, with 15 bases sitting between them. CDR3 length: 13 residues.

This chain connects TRBV7-2 to TRBJ1-1, with D possibly TRBD1 on 6 matching bases. This CDR3 region has 13 residues. Looked up from germline, CDR1 is SGHTA and CDR2 is FQGNSA. V lost 5 bases, J lost 10 bases, and 17 bases lay in between. The CDR3 nucleotides read TGTGCCAGCAGCCCGCGGACAGCCAGTCTAGCTTTCTTT. It translates to CASSPRTASLAFF.

This chain joins TRBV2 and TRBJ2-7; D possibly corresponds to TRBD2 (5 bases). The V and J ends lost 8 bases and 2 bases respectively, with 10 bases between them. This CDR3 region has 12 residues. The germline V gene encodes CDR1 SNHLY and CDR2 FYNNEI. In DNA form, the CDR3 reads TGTGCCAGCGTGAAGGGAGCCTACGAGCAGTACTTC. Its translation is CASVKGAYEQYF.

The chain joins TRBV7-9 to TRBJ2-3; D could derive from TRBD1 or TRBD2 (5 bases each). There are 16 residues in the CDR3. Germline V CDR1 and CDR2: SEHNR, FQNEAQ (reference sequence). Between the trimmed V and J ends, which lost 5 bases and 6 bases, there was a span of 21 bases. The CDR3 region has the DNA TGTGCCAGCAGCCATACATCACGGGGCAGGCTCGATACGCAGTATTTT. As protein: CASSHTSRGRLDTQYF. The full variable domain, its missing parts supplied by reference TRBV7-9 and TRBJ2-3, is DTGVSQNPRHKITKRGQNVTFRCDPISEHNRLYWYRQTLGQGPEFLTYFQNEAQLEKSRLLSDRFSAERPKGSFSTLEIQRTEQGDSAMYLCASSHTSRGRLDTQYFGPGTRLTVL.

Ten or more counts support this clonotype. The chain joins TRBV25-1 to TRBJ1-2; tentative D call: TRBD1 (5 bases). This CDR3 is built from 12 residues. V was shortened by 6 bases and J by 4 bases, with 9 bases between the two germline ends. Germline lookup yields CDR1 MGHDK and CDR2 SYGVNS. In DNA, the CDR3 is TGTGCCAGCAGAAGGGGTGGCTATGGCTACACCTTC. Its translation is CASRRGGYGYTF.

This chain connects TRBV9 to TRBJ2-5; 7 bases match TRBD1. CDR3 length: 18 amino acids. The ends lost 4 bases at V and 3 bases at J; junction bases unmatched: 18. The germline V gene encodes CDR1 SGDLS and CDR2 YYNGEE. The CDR3 nucleotides read TGTGCCAGCAGCCGGAAGACAGGGTGGGGGTCCGGAGAAGAGACCCAGTACTTC. Amino acids: CASSRKTGWGSGEETQYF.

In its sample, this clonotype was seen many times. The CDR3 reads CASSLGDIQGGYGYTF. DNA of the CDR3: TGTGCCAGCAGCTTAGGAGATATACAGGGTGGCTATGGCTACACCTTC. This chain links TRBV7-9 with TRBJ1-2; D perhaps matches TRBD1 (6 bases). Germline assignment: CDR1 SEHNR and CDR2 FQNEAQ (reference sequence). The CDR3 is 16 amino acids. The germline V and J ends were trimmed by 1 base and 4 bases, with 16 bases remaining between them. Using reference TRBV7-9 and TRBJ1-2 for the parts outside the CDR3, the full variable domain is DTGVSQNPRHKITKRGQNVTFRCDPISEHNRLYWYRQTLGQGPEFLTYFQNEAQLEKSRLLSDRFSAERPKGSFSTLEIQRTEQGDSAMYLCASSLGDIQGGYGYTFGSGTRLTVV.

The rearrangement uses TRBV5-4 and TRBJ2-3, with unresolved D. Germline values: CDR1 SGHNT, CDR2 YYREEE (reference sequence). V gave up 1 base and J gave up 6 bases, with 12 bases separating them. The CDR3 totals 14 residues. In DNA, the CDR3 is TGTGCCAGCAGCTTGTTCTCGGATACGGATACGCAGTATTTT. This gives the protein CASSLFSDTDTQYF. Looking up the rest from reference TRBV5-4 and TRBJ2-3 gives the full variable domain: ETGVTQSPTHLIKTRGQQVTLRCSSQSGHNTVSWYQQALGQGPQFIFQYYREEENGRGNFPPRFSGLQFPNYSSELNVNALELDDSALYLCASSLFSDTDTQYFGPGTRLTVL.

This rearrangement joins TRBV7-2 to TRBJ2-7; possible D gene TRBD2, 5 bases. The CDR3 loop spans 12 amino acids. Germline V gene lookup returns CDR1 SGHTA and CDR2 FQGNSA. V was trimmed by 6 bases and J by 6 bases, leaving 12 bases between them. CDR3 DNA: TGTGCCAGCAGTCGCGGGCCTCTCGAGCAGTACTTC. Encoded protein: CASSRGPLEQYF.

About this clonotype itself: A much more abundant neighbour one base away suggests this may be a read error. The chain couples TRBV29-1 to TRBJ2-5; D remains unclear. The CDR3 covers 14 residues. Germline V lookup: CDR1 SQVTM, CDR2 ANQGSEA. The germline V and J ends were trimmed by 2 bases and 8 bases, with 18 bases remaining between them. CDR3 nucleotides: TGCAGCGTTGAATTGCGGTACTCCCAAGGAACCCAGTACTTC. Protein product: CSVELRYSQGTQYF.

In the case of this clonotype: This clone may be a read error of a much larger clone one base away. This CDR3 is missing its conserved last phenylalanine or tryptophan, likely due to a read error. The chain uses TRBV15 and TRBJ2-6; D is unclear. The germline V gene encodes CDR1 LNHNV and CDR2 YYDKDF (reference sequence). V lost 1 base to trimming and J lost 1 base, with 5 bases between them. The CDR3 contains 15 residues. CDR3 DNA: TGTGCCACCAGCAGAGCTACTTCTGGGGCCAACGTCCTGACTCTC. It translates to CATSRATSGANVLTL.

Concerning this clonotype itself: A read error may account for a junction end that differs from germline. The rearrangement joins TRBV24-1 to TRBJ1-5; 10 bases match TRBD1. The CDR3 is 15 amino acids. In germline, CDR1 is KGHDR, CDR2 SFDVKD. Written as DNA, the CDR3 is TGTGCCAGCAGTGAGCCGGGACAGGGGAGTAAGCCCCAGCATTTT. Amino acids: CASSEPGQGSKPQHF.

The V gene is TRBV25-1, the J gene TRBJ2-2; 8 bases map to TRBD2. J gave up 0 bases and V 6 bases, and 9 bases lay outside the gene matches. The CDR3 is 17 amino acids. From germline, CDR1 is MGHDK and CDR2 SYGVNS. CDR3 in amino acids: CASSVASSGSNTGELFF. The CDR3 DNA reads TGTGCCAGCAGCGTAGCTTCTAGCGGGTCGAACACCGGGGAGCTGTTTTTT.

CDR3 sequence reads: CASRKTDSGNTIYF. Written as DNA, the CDR3 is TGTGCCAGCAGAAAGACAGACTCTGGAAACACCATATATTTT. The chain has TRBV3-1 and TRBJ1-3, with D possibly TRBD1 on 5 matching bases. There are 14 residues in the CDR3. Between the trimmed V and J ends, which lost 6 bases and 0 bases, there was a span of 9 bases. CDR1 and CDR2 (germline): LGHDT, YNNKEL (reference sequence).

The chain employs TRBV10-3 and TRBJ2-7; D gene uncertain. Germline V gene lookup returns CDR1 ENHRY and CDR2 SYGVKD. The CDR3 runs to 11 residues. V lost 8 bases and J 4 bases, leaving 9 bases between the germline ends. The CDR3 DNA sequence: TGTGCCATCCTTCGTGGGTACGAGCAGTACTTC. It encodes CAILRGYEQYF.

This chain connects TRBV27 to TRBJ2-7; the match to TRBD1 covers 8 bases. CDR3 length: 14 amino acids. Per germline, CDR1 MNHEY and CDR2 SMNVEV (reference sequence). V lost 5 bases, J lost 3 bases, and 6 bases stayed unmatched. The CDR3 loop is CASSRDRGYYEQYF. Written as DNA, the CDR3 is TGTGCCAGCAGTCGCGACAGGGGATACTACGAGCAGTACTTC.

CDR3 sequence: CASRLGQTYEQYF. Written as DNA, the CDR3 is TGTGCCAGCAGACTGGGACAGACCTACGAGCAGTACTTC. This rearrangement joins TRBV9 to TRBJ2-7; 7 positions match TRBD1. The germline gives CDR1 SGDLS, CDR2 YYNGEE. V lost 5 bases to trimming and J lost 2 bases; unmatched junction nucleotides: 4. This CDR3 has 13 residues.